These 24 T cell receptor beta chains originate from one sample sequenced in a study of blood T cell repertoires in COVID-19. Repertoires were generated with immunoSEQ multiplex PCR, while TCRdb's copy carries only in-frame clones and drops some. Of 150,000 to 200,000 clones listed, roughly 80% were seen once; the top ten hold about 15%. The sample taken for sequencing was PBMCs or T cells enriched from blood (not recorded which). The origin of the receptors is a man in his 60s who had been exposed to COVID-19.

V gene TRBV6-5 combines with J gene TRBJ2-4, with D tentatively TRBD2 (5 bases). V lost 2 bases to trimming and J lost 6 bases, with 11 bases between them. This CDR3 has 14 amino acids. Germline values: CDR1 MNHEY, CDR2 SVGAGI. In DNA, the CDR3 is TGTGCCAGCAGTTACCGGCGGGCCTCAAACATTCAGTACTTC. Its translation is CASSYRRASNIQYF.

The rearrangement uses TRBV6-5 and TRBJ2-1, with 7 bases matching TRBD2. Germline V lookup: CDR1 MNHEY, CDR2 SVGAGI. The CDR3 loop spans 15 amino acids. The V gene end was trimmed by 10 bases and the J gene end by 6 bases; junction bases not matched to a gene: 15. This CDR3 is CATKFIGGGRNEQFF. The CDR3 nucleotides read TGTGCCACCAAATTCATTGGGGGAGGGCGCAATGAGCAGTTCTTC.

The chain employs TRBV24-1 and TRBJ1-2, with D tentatively TRBD1 (5 bases). V was clipped by 4 bases and J by 5 bases, with 13 bases between them. This CDR3 spans 14 amino acids. Germline CDR1 and CDR2: KGHDR and SFDVKD. CDR3 residues: CATSEGDWGYGYTF. For the CDR3, the DNA is TGTGCCACCAGTGAGGGGGACTGGGGGTATGGCTACACCTTC.

The rearrangement joins TRBV27 to TRBJ1-5; weak D call: TRBD1 (6 bases). CDR1 MNHEY and CDR2 SMNVEV come from the germline V gene (reference sequence). This CDR3 has 14 residues. The ends were cut back, 6 bases at V and 2 bases at J, with 11 bases in the middle. In DNA form, the CDR3 reads TGTGCCAGCAGGGCCAGGGGTGGCAATCAGCCCCAGCATTTT. Protein: CASRARGGNQPQHF.

The rearrangement joins TRBV27 to TRBJ2-3; TRBD2 aligns across 8 bases. The CDR3 has 14 amino acids. J was trimmed by 0 bases and V by 6 bases; bases with no gene match: 2. CDR1 and CDR2 (germline): MNHEY, SMNVEV (reference sequence). This CDR3 is CASSLAGSTDTQYF. The CDR3 DNA is TGTGCCAGCAGCCTAGCGGGTAGCACAGATACGCAGTATTTT.

V gene TRBV9 combines with J gene TRBJ2-6; D uncertain. The CDR3 runs to 16 residues. Germline V gives CDR1 SGDLS, CDR2 YYNGEE. Trimming pared 2 bases from V and 0 bases from J, leaving 9 bases between. CDR3 in amino acids: CASSVSSFSGANVLTF. CDR3 bases: TGTGCCAGCAGCGTTAGTTCCTTCTCTGGGGCCAACGTCCTGACTTTC.

The CDR3 loop is CASSQGAGDVRNEQFF. CDR3 coding DNA: TGTGCCAGCAGCCAAGGAGCGGGAGACGTGCGGAATGAGCAGTTCTTC. The chain combines TRBV3-1 (or the pseudogene TRBV3-2) with TRBJ2-1; 8 nucleotides align to TRBD2. Germline loops: CDR1 LGHDT, CDR2 YNNKEL (reference sequence). The CDR3 extends over 16 amino acids. Trimming took 1 base from V and 7 from J; bases not matched to a gene: 9.

The chain carries TRBV3-1 (or the pseudogene TRBV3-2) and TRBJ2-3, with 15 bases lining up with TRBD2. This CDR3 contains 19 residues. CDR1 and CDR2 from the germline V gene are LGHDT and YNNKEL (reference sequence). Trimming took 4 bases from V and 3 from J; bases not matched to a gene: 11. This chain's CDR3 is CASSRTSGRAQSGTDTQYF. For the CDR3, the DNA is TGTGCCAGCAGCCGGACTAGCGGGAGGGCCCAGTCCGGGACAGATACGCAGTATTTT.

The CDR3 here is CASRRTGNNEQFF. The CDR3 DNA reads TGTGCCAGCAGGAGGACAGGGAACAATGAGCAGTTCTTC. This chain links TRBV6-5 with TRBJ2-1, with 8 bases fitting TRBD1. The germline CDR1 and CDR2 sequences are MNHEY and SVGAGI. The CDR3 sequence is 13 residues long. V dropped 6 bases and J dropped 5; count of bases not matched to a gene: 3.

The chain has TRBV21-1 and TRBJ2-6; the table's D call TRBD2 went unverified against the DNA. TRBV21-1 is recorded as a pseudogene. The CDR3 is 17 residues long. CDR3 sequence reads: CASSNSGGSSGANVLTF. The CDR3 bases are TGTGCCAGCAGCAACTCAGGAGGAAGCTCTGGGGCCAACGTCCTGACTTTC.

This clone occurred a few times. The chain has TRBV7-2 and TRBJ2-6; D may be TRBD2 (5 bases). V was shortened by 5 bases and J by 0 bases, with 11 bases between the two germline ends. This CDR3 region has 16 residues. Per germline, CDR1 SGHTA and CDR2 FQGNSA. CDR3 in amino acids: CASSPQAGSGANVLTF. The DNA for the CDR3 is TGTGCCAGCAGCCCTCAGGCGGGCTCTGGGGCCAACGTCCTGACTTTC. The entire variable domain, with the rest obtained from reference TRBV7-2 and TRBJ2-6, is as follows: GAGVSQSPSNKVTEKGKDVELRCDPISGHTALYWYRQSLGQGLEFLIYFQGNSAPDKSGLPSDRFSAERTGGSVSTLTIQRTQQEDSAVYLCASSPQAGSGANVLTFGAGSRLTVL.

This clone is medium-sized. Other DNA sequences in the sample encode the same CDR3. The gene calls are TRBV29-1 and TRBJ2-7; D not certain. CDR1 and CDR2 from the germline V gene are SQVTM and ANQGSEA. V lost 5 bases and J 7 bases, leaving 12 bases between the germline ends. The CDR3 is made up of 11 amino acids. The CDR3 DNA reads as TGCAGCGTTAGAAGTCCCGGGGAGCAGTACTTC. Its translation is CSVRSPGEQYF.

This chain links TRBV27 with TRBJ1-2; D is unresolved. The CDR3 covers 17 residues. The germline gives CDR1 MNHEY, CDR2 SMNVEV (reference sequence). Trimming pared 0 bases from V and 4 bases from J, leaving 18 bases between. The CDR3 coding sequence is TGTGCCAGCAGTTTATCGATTAGCCCCCAAGGAACCTATGGCTACACCTTC. It translates to CASSLSISPQGTYGYTF.

The CDR3, as DNA: TGTGCCAGCAGCTCGGTGGGGGGTACATACGAGCAGTACTTC. As protein: CASSSVGGTYEQYF. This rearrangement joins TRBV5-6 to TRBJ2-7, with D maybe TRBD2 (6 bases). The V gene lost 3 bases and the J gene lost 4 bases, with 14 bases spanning the gap. Germline V CDR1 and CDR2: SGHDT, YYEEEE. This CDR3 region has 14 residues.

On this clone itself: A much larger clone lies one base from this, so it may be a read error. Other DNA variants within this sample encode the same CDR3. The genes are TRBV7-8 and TRBJ2-7; maybe TRBD2 (7 bases). Germline V CDR1 and CDR2: SGHVS, FQNEAQ. This CDR3 is 14 amino acids long. CDR3 sequence reads: CASSPGLVGGEQYF. CDR3 coding DNA: TGTGCCAGCAGCCCCGGACTAGTTGGGGGCGAGCAGTACTTT.

The chain uses TRBV6-5 and TRBJ2-1, with TRBD2 matching over 11 bases. This CDR3 contains 15 residues. Germline CDR1 MNHEY, CDR2 SVGAGI. Trimming removed 11 bases from V and 1 base from J; junction bases left unmatched: 7. The CDR3 loop is CAHATSGRSYNEQFF. The CDR3 coding sequence is TGTGCCCATGCTACTAGCGGGAGATCCTACAATGAGCAGTTCTTC.

The chain has TRBV6-6 and TRBJ2-7, with TRBD2 matching 11 bases. V lost 6 bases to trimming and J lost 4 bases; unmatched junction nucleotides: 5. There are 14 residues in the CDR3. The germline V gene has CDR1 MNHNY and CDR2 SVGAGI (reference sequence). For the CDR3, the DNA is TGTGCCAGCAGCTTAACTAGCGGGAGTTACGAGCAGTACTTC. It codes for CASSLTSGSYEQYF.

This clone has at least ten counts. The genes are TRBV28 and TRBJ1-1, with D possibly being TRBD1 (6 bases). Germline CDR1 is MDHEN and CDR2 is SYDVKM. The CDR3 is 15 amino acids. Trimming took 3 bases from V and 4 from J, leaving 15 bases between them. CDR3: CASSFDEGDGTEAFF. In nucleotides, the CDR3 is TGTGCCAGCAGTTTCGATGAGGGGGACGGCACTGAAGCTTTCTTT.

This clone was seen only a few times. This chain joins TRBV19 and TRBJ2-7; 9 bases match TRBD1. The germline V gene has CDR1 LNHDA and CDR2 SQIVND (reference sequence). This CDR3 has 14 amino acids. The V gene end was trimmed by 3 bases and the J gene end by 3 bases; junction bases not matched to a gene: 3. The CDR3 spells CASSMGTGFYEQYF. In DNA, the CDR3 is TGTGCCAGTAGTATGGGGACAGGGTTCTACGAGCAGTACTTC.

The chain has TRBV14 and TRBJ1-6, with unresolved D. V lost 3 bases and J 7 bases, leaving 7 bases between the germline ends. Per germline, CDR1 SGHDN and CDR2 FVKESK. The CDR3 is 13 amino acids. CDR3 in amino acids: CASSQRGNSPLHF. The CDR3 bases are TGTGCCAGCAGCCAGAGAGGGAATTCACCCCTCCACTTT.

The rearrangement links TRBV27 to TRBJ1-2, with 7 bases matching TRBD1. With V trimmed by 6 bases and J by 7 bases, 11 bases remained unmatched. The germline V gene has CDR1 MNHEY and CDR2 SMNVEV (reference sequence). The CDR3 is 14 residues long. The CDR3 protein is CASSYNRGLGGYTF. CDR3 nucleotides: TGTGCCAGCAGCTACAACAGGGGCCTGGGTGGCTACACCTTC.

On this clone: A read error may account for a junction end that differs from germline. The V gene is TRBV11-2, the J gene TRBJ2-3; D unclear. Germline V gene lookup returns CDR1 SGHAT and CDR2 FQNNGV. The CDR3 runs 11 residues. The CDR3 nucleotides read TGTGCCAGCAGCTTAGATCTTAGCTTCGGTTTT. Encoded protein: CASSLDLSFGF.

V and J are TRBV10-3 and TRBJ1-2; D is uncertain. The CDR3 consists of 14 residues. Germline V CDR1 and CDR2: ENHRY, SYGVKD. The V gene lost 0 bases and the J gene lost 1 base, with 6 bases spanning the gap. The CDR3 DNA reads as TGTGCCATCAGTGAGTCGAGGAGTAACTATGGCTACACCTTC. It codes for CAISESRSNYGYTF.

This clone showed up just a few times. The chain carries TRBV19 and TRBJ2-2; D perhaps matches TRBD2 (6 bases). With 3 bases removed from V and 2 bases from J, the gap between germline ends came to 10 bases. There are 15 residues in the CDR3. In germline, CDR1 is LNHDA, CDR2 SQIVND (reference sequence). In DNA, the CDR3 is TGTGCCAGTAGTATGGCGGGGATCAACACCGGGGAGCTGTTTTTT. As protein: CASSMAGINTGELFF.